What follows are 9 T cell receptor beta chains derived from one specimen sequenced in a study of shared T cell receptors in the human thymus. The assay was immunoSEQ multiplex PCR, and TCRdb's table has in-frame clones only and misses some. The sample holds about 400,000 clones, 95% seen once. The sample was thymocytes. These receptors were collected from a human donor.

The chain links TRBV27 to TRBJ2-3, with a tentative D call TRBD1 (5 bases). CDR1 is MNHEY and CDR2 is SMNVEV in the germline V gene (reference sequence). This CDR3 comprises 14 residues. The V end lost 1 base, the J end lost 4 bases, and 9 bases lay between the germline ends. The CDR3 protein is CASSLFATADTQYF. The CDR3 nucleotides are TGTGCCAGCAGTTTATTCGCGACAGCAGATACGCAGTATTTT.

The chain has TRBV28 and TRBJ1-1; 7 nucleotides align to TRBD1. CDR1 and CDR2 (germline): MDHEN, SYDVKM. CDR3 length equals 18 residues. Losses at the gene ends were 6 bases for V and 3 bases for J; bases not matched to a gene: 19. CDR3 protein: CASSLSTDRQGWDTEAFF. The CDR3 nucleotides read TGTGCCAGCAGCCTCTCAACTGACCGACAGGGCTGGGACACTGAAGCTTTCTTT.

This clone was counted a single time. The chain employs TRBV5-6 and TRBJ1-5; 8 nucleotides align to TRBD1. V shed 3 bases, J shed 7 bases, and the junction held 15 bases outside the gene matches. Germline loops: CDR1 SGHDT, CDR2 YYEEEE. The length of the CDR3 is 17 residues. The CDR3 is CASSSRPGQGAGQPQHF. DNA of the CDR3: TGTGCCAGCAGCTCACGTCCTGGACAGGGAGCCGGGCAGCCCCAGCATTTT. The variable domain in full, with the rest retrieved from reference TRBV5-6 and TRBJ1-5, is DAGVTQSPTHLIKTRGQQVTLRCSPKSGHDTVSWYQQALGQGPQFIFQYYEEEERQRGNFPDRFSGHQFPNYSSELNVNALLLGDSALYLCASSSRPGQGAGQPQHFGDGTRLSIL.

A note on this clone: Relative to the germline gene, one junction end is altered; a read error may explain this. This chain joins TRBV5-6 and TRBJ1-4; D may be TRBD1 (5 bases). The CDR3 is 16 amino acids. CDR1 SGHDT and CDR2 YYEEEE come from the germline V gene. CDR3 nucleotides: TGTGCCAGCACCTTGGATGGAGGGGCAAAGGATGAAAAACTGTTTTTT. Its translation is CASTLDGGAKDEKLFF.

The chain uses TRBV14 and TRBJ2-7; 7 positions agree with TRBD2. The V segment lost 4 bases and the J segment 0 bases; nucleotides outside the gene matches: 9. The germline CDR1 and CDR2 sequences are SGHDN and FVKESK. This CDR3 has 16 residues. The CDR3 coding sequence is TGTGCCAGCAGCCCCCGGACTAGTCAAAGCTCCTACGAGCAGTACTTC. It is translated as CASSPRTSQSSYEQYF. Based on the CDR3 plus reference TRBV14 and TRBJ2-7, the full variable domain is EAGVTQFPSHSVIEKGQTVTLRCDPISGHDNLYWYRRVMGKEIKFLLHFVKESKQDESGMPNNRFLAERTGGTYSTLKVQPAELEDSGVYFCASSPRTSQSSYEQYFGPGTRLTVT.

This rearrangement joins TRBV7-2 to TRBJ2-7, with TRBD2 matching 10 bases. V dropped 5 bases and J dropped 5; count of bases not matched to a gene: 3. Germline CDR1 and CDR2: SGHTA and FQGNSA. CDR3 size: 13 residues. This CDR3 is CASSTSGRDEQYF. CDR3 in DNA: TGTGCCAGCAGCACAAGCGGGAGGGACGAGCAGTACTTC. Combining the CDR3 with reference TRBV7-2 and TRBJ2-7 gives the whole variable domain GAGVSQSPSNKVTEKGKDVELRCDPISGHTALYWYRQSLGQGLEFLIYFQGNSAPDKSGLPSDRFSAERTGGSVSTLTIQRTQQEDSAVYLCASSTSGRDEQYFGPGTRLTVT.

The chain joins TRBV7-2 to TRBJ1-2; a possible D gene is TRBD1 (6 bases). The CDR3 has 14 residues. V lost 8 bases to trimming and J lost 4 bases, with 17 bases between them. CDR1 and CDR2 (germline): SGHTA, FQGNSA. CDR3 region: CASDGGARGYGYTF. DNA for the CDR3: TGTGCCAGCGATGGGGGGGCCAGGGGCTATGGCTACACCTTC.

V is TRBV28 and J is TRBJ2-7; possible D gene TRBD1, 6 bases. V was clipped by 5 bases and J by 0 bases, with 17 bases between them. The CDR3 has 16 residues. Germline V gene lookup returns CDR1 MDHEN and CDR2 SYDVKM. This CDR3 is CASSLEDRLDSYEQYF. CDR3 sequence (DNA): TGTGCCAGCAGTCTTGAAGACAGGCTCGACTCCTACGAGCAGTACTTC.

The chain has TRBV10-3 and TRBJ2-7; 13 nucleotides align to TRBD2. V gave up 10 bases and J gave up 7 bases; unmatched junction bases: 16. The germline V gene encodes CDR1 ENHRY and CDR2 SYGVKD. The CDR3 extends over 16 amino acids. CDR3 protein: CATGAGLSTSGREQYF. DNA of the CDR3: TGTGCCACCGGCGCCGGACTGTCGACTAGCGGGAGGGAGCAGTACTTC.